A selection of T cell receptor beta chains follows, all from one sample in a study of blood T cell repertoires in COVID-19. Sequencing was performed with immunoSEQ multiplex PCR; in TCRdb, only in-frame clones are kept and a portion is missing. The sample holds around 70,000 clones, around 77% seen once. The sequencing input was peripheral blood. The receptors were gathered from a human donor in a cohort sampled during active COVID-19. Both conserved end residues are part of each CDR3. The order of the fields is D gene, V gene, clone size, J gene, CDR3 DNA, CDR3 protein. D genes are given only for firm matches. The listing skips clone size in some rows; elsewhere it reads once, few, many or a size class.

>-|TRBV4-3|-|TRBJ1-4
TGCGCCAGCAGCCAAGGCCACCCCAAGGGGACAACTAATGAAAAACTGTTTTTT
CASSQGHPKGTTNEKLFF
>-|TRBV3-1/TRBV3-2|-|TRBJ2-1
TGTGCCAGCAGCCAAGTAAATGTAAATGAGCAGTTCTTC
CASSQVNVNEQFF
>TRBD2|TRBV5-6|-|TRBJ2-1
TGTGCCAGCAGCCAGGGGACTAGCGGGAGGGCCCTGGGGAATGAGCAGTTCTTC
CASSQGTSGRALGNEQFF
>-|TRBV30|-|TRBJ2-5
TGTGCCTGGAGTGGGAGGGAGACCCAGTACTTC
CAWSGRETQYF
>-|TRBV9|-|TRBJ1-3
TGTGCCAGCAGCGCCGCCTCGGGGGCTGGAAACACCATATATTTT
CASSAASGAGNTIYF
>TRBD2|TRBV9|-|TRBJ2-1
TGTGCCAGCAGCGTAGGATGGGGGACTAGTGGCAATGAGCAGTTCTTC
CASSVGWGTSGNEQFF
>-|TRBV6-6|-|TRBJ2-7
TGTGCCAGCAGTTACTCGTCACAGAAGACCTACGAGCAGTACTTC
CASSYSSQKTYEQYF
>-|TRBV28|-|TRBJ1-2
TGTGCCAGCAGTGCAAGACACCGGCCCGTCTATGGCTACACCTTC
CASSARHRPVYGYTF
>-|TRBV20-1|few|TRBJ1-5
TGCAGTGCTAGTCCACAGCAGGATCAGCCCCAGCATTTT
CSASPQQDQPQHF
>TRBD2|TRBV28|-|TRBJ2-1
TGTGCCAGCAGTCCCCTCCGACTAGCGGGAGGCCCCTACAATGAGCAGTTCTTC
CASSPLRLAGGPYNEQFF
>TRBD1|TRBV4-1|-|TRBJ1-1
TGCGCCAGCAGCGCATGGGACAGGGGGGGCACTGAAGCTTTCTTT
CASSAWDRGGTEAFF
>TRBD2|TRBV14|many|TRBJ2-7
TGTGCCACCTGGGGCGGGAGTTACGAGCAGTACTTC
CATWGGSYEQYF
>-|TRBV3-1/TRBV3-2|few|TRBJ1-2
TGTGCCAGCAGCCATTCAGGGGATGGCTACACCTTC
CASSHSGDGYTF
>-|TRBV6-2/TRBV6-3|-|TRBJ1-2
TGTGCCAGCAGTTACAATCCCCGCAGCGTCACCTTC
CASSYNPRSVTF
>-|TRBV7-2|-|TRBJ1-2
TGTGCCAGCAGCCGAGGGGGTGAGACGCGCTACACCTTC
CASSRGGETRYTF
>-|TRBV10-3|-|TRBJ2-2
TGTGCCATCAGTGAGTCCACTAGCGGGGAGCTGTTTTTT
CAISESTSGELFF
>TRBD1|TRBV18|-|TRBJ1-1
TGTGCCAGCTCACCACAATTCGGGACAGGGAACACTGAAGCTTTCTTT
CASSPQFGTGNTEAFF
>TRBD2|TRBV11-3|-|TRBJ2-7
TGTGCCAGCAGCTTACTAGCGGGTGTGCGGTACGAGCAGTACTTC
CASSLLAGVRYEQYF
>TRBD1|TRBV7-6|-|TRBJ1-1
TGTGCCAGCAGCTTCCCTGGGACAGGGGAAACTGAAGCTTTCTTT
CASSFPGTGETEAFF
>TRBD1|TRBV28|few|TRBJ2-7
TGTGCCAGCAGCGCCAGGGACAGGGGGCTCGAGCAGTACTTC
CASSARDRGLEQYF
>-|TRBV6-1|-|TRBJ1-2
TGTGCCAGCAGTGAAGCGCGACAGACATATGGCTACACCTTC
CASSEARQTYGYTF
>TRBD1|TRBV7-9|-|TRBJ2-5
TGTGCCAGCAGCTTCGGGGGACAGGGGGGACAAGAGACCCAGTACTTC
CASSFGGQGGQETQYF
>-|TRBV6-4|-|TRBJ2-5
TGTGCCAGCAGTGCGTCCGGCCAAGAGACCCAGTACTTC
CASSASGQETQYF
>-|TRBV19|-|TRBJ1-3
TGTGCCAGTAGTATTATCGGACAGACAAATGGAAACACCATATATTTT
CASSIIGQTNGNTIYF
>TRBD1|TRBV29-1|-|TRBJ1-1
TGCAGCGTTGAACAGGGACAGGGTTCCACTGAAGCTTTCTTT
CSVEQGQGSTEAFF
>-|TRBV14|few|TRBJ2-7
TGTGCCAGCAGCCTCGGGGCAGGGGCGCACCTTTACGCGGAGCAGTACTTC
CASSLGAGAHLYAEQYF
>-|TRBV5-1|-|TRBJ2-3
TGCGCCAGCAGCTTGGGGTCCACCAGGGATACGCAGTATTTT
CASSLGSTRDTQYF
>-|TRBV28|-|TRBJ1-1
TGTGCCAGCAGTAGCTTAGCGAAGGCTTTCTTT
CASSSLAKAFF
>TRBD2|TRBV28|-|TRBJ2-7
TGTGCCAGCAGTTTGTACCGGGAGGGCTACGAGCAGTACTTC
CASSLYREGYEQYF
>-|TRBV5-8|-|TRBJ2-1
TGTGCCAGCAGCTTGGAGCTCCTGAGCTCCTACAATGAGCAGTTCTTC
CASSLELLSSYNEQFF
>-|TRBV24-1|-|TRBJ2-1
TGTGCCACCAGTGACACACCCGGGACTGTATACAATGAGCAGTTCTTC
CATSDTPGTVYNEQFF
>-|TRBV28|-|TRBJ1-5
TGTGCCAGCAGGCCTCCGGATCAGCCCCAGCATTTT
CASRPPDQPQHF
>-|TRBV11-2|many|TRBJ1-6
TGTGCCAGCAGCCGAGGCGTCGGCGGCTATAATTCACCCCTCCACTTT
CASSRGVGGYNSPLHF
>TRBD1|TRBV6-6|-|TRBJ2-5
TGTGCCAGCAGTCACACCCCCGGGACAGGGGGCCCGGAGGAGACCCAGTACTTC
CASSHTPGTGGPEETQYF
>-|TRBV29-1|-|TRBJ2-1
TGCAGCGTTGAAGGGCAAAACAATGAGCAGTTCTTC
CSVEGQNNEQFF
>TRBD1|TRBV6-2/TRBV6-3|-|TRBJ2-7
TGTGCCAGCAGTTACCCGGGACAGGGAAAGCCCTACGAGCAGTACTTC
CASSYPGQGKPYEQYF
>-|TRBV6-5|-|TRBJ2-1
TGTGCCAGCAGTAGCTCGCGTGAGCAGTTCTTC
CASSSSREQFF
>-|TRBV30|-|TRBJ1-5
TGTGCCTGGAGATCCAGTTTCAATCAGCCCCAGCATTTT
CAWRSSFNQPQHF
>-|TRBV21-1|-|TRBJ2-7
TGTGCCAGCAGCAAATACCGGGACTACCGTTGGGAGCAGTACTTC
CASSKYRDYRWEQYF
>-|TRBV10-1|-|TRBJ2-1
TGCGCCAGCAGTGAGTTGGGGGGAGTGGGATGGGGAGACAATGAGCAGTTCTTC
CASSELGGVGWGDNEQFF
>-|TRBV28|-|TRBJ1-2
TGTGCCAGCAGTTTATCCTATAACTATGGCTACACCTTC
CASSLSYNYGYTF
>TRBD2|TRBV27|-|TRBJ2-5
TGTGCCAGCAGTGGGGGCGAAGCGGGAGGGGCGGAGACCCAGTACTTC
CASSGGEAGGAETQYF
>-|TRBV30|-|TRBJ2-6
TGTGCCTGGAGTGCGGGGAGGGGGGCCAACGTCCTGACTTTC
CAWSAGRGANVLTF
>TRBD2|TRBV2|-|TRBJ2-7
TGTGCCAGCAGTGACGGCGGGAGGGAAGAGCAGTACTTC
CASSDGGREEQYF
>-|TRBV3-1/TRBV3-2|once|TRBJ1-4
TGTGCCAGCAGCCCTCGACATTCAACTAATGAAAAACTGTTTTTT
CASSPRHSTNEKLFF
>-|TRBV6-6|-|TRBJ2-2
TGTGCCAGCAGCTCAGGGCCCCCCGGGGAGCTGTTTTTT
CASSSGPPGELFF
>-|TRBV19|few|TRBJ1-1
TGTGCCAGTAGTATTGGAACAACCCCCGCGGGAGCTTTCTTT
CASSIGTTPAGAFF
>TRBD2|TRBV28|-|TRBJ2-3
TGTGCCAGCAGTTTCCATCCGACTAGCGGGACTAACACAGATACGCAGTATTTT
CASSFHPTSGTNTDTQYF
>TRBD1|TRBV28|-|TRBJ1-6
TGTGCCAGCAGGACAGGGGGTAACTCACCCCTCCACTTT
CASRTGGNSPLHF
>-|TRBV20-1|-|TRBJ2-3
TGCAGTCATCCCGTCGGGGATACGCAGTATTTT
CSHPVGDTQYF
>-|TRBV7-9|-|TRBJ1-2
TGTGCCAGCAGCCCCGGGGAGGGACAAGGACGTTTTGGCTACACCTTC
CASSPGEGQGRFGYTF
>TRBD1|TRBV18|-|TRBJ2-7
TGTGCCAGCTCACAGCCGGGACAGGGAGGTGAGCAGTACTTC
CASSQPGQGGEQYF
>TRBD1|TRBV18|-|TRBJ1-6
TGTGCCAGCTCACCCGGGACAGAGAATTCACCCCTCCACTTT
CASSPGTENSPLHF
>TRBD2|TRBV4-3|-|TRBJ2-7
TGCGCCAGCAGCCAAGAACGGCGGGAGGGCCTCGAGCAGTACTTC
CASSQERREGLEQYF
>-|TRBV29-1|-|TRBJ2-7
TGCAGCGTTTCCCGGGGGGCGCGGTACGAGCAGTACTTC
CSVSRGARYEQYF
>TRBD2|TRBV9|-|TRBJ2-2
TGTGCCAGCAGCCTCCGGACTAGCGGGAGGCCCTCCTCCGGGGAGCTGTTTTTT
CASSLRTSGRPSSGELFF
>-|TRBV9|-|TRBJ1-1
TGTGCCAGCAGCGTAGAAGCCCGATCTGAAGCTTTCTTT
CASSVEARSEAFF
>-|TRBV12-3/TRBV12-4|-|TRBJ2-1
TGTGCCAGCAGCCCCGGTAATGAGCAGTTCTTC
CASSPGNEQFF
>-|TRBV5-6|-|TRBJ1-4
TGTGCCAGCAGCTTGGCCCGGGGGGGGACAAATGAAAAACTGTTTTTT
CASSLARGGTNEKLFF
>-|TRBV12-3/TRBV12-4|-|TRBJ2-7
TGTGCCAGCAGTTTTCGGGGGTACGAGCAGTACTTC
CASSFRGYEQYF